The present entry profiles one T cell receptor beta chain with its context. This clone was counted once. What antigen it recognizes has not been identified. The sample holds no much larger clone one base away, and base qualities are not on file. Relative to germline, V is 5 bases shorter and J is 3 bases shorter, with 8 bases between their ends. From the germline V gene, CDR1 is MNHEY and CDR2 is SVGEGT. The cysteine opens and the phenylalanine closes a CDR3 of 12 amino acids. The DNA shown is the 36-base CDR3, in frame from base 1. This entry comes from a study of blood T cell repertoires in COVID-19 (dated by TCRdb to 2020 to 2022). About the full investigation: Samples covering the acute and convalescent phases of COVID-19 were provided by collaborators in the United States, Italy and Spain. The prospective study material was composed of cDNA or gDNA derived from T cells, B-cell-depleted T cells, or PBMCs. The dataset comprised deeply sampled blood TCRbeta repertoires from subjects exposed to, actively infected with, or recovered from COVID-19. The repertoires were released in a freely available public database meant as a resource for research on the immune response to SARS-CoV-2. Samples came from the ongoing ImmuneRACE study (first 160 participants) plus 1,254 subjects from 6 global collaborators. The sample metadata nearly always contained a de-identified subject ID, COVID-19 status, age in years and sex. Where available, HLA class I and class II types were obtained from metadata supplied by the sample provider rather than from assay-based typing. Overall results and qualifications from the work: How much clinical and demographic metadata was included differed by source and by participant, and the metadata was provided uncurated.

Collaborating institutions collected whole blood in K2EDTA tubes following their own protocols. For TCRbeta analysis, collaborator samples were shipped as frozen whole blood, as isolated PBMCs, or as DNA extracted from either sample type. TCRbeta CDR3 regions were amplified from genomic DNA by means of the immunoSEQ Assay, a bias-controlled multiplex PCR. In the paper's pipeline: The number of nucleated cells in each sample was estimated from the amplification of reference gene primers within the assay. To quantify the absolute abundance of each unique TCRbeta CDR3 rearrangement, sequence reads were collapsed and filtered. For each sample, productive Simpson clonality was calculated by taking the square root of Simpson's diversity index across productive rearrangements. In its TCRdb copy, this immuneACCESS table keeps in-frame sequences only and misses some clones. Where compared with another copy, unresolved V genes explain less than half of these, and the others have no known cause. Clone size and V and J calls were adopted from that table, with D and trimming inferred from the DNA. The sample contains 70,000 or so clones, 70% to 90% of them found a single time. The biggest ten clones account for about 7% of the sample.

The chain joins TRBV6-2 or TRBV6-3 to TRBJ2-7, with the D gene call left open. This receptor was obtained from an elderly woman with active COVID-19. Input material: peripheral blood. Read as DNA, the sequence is TGTGCCAGCAGTCAGGCCAGCTACGAGCAGTACTTC. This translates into CASSQASYEQYF.